This section outlines one T cell receptor beta chain sequence together with its context. The antigen remains undetermined. Using immunoSEQ multiplex PCR, the repertoire was profiled, and TCRdb retains in-frame clones only, with some absent. The repertoire holds tens of thousands of clones, with 90% as singletons. This entry is derived from a study of PD-1 blockade in classical Hodgkin lymphoma. Study results and caveats: Newly diagnosed patients and complete responders had comparable diversity at baseline. When set against healthy donors, newly diagnosed patients were reported to show lower baseline TCR diversity.

Each of the patients experienced relapse following autologous stem cell transplantation, and their brentuximab vedotin exposure differed. Patients showed best responses of complete response, partial response or progressive disease. This specimen consisted of peripheral blood mononuclear cells (PBMCs), obtained at baseline. The receptor was isolated from a human donor with classical Hodgkin lymphoma.

The CDR3 is CASRRTVIAEDNEQFF. In nucleotides, the CDR3 is TGTGCCAGTAGACGGACAGTTATTGCTGAGGACAATGAGCAGTTCTTC. The rearrangement uses TRBV19 and TRBJ2-1; the D gene is possibly TRBD1 (6 bases). CDR3 length equals 16 residues. The ends were cut back, 6 bases at V and 5 bases at J, with 20 bases in the middle. From germline, CDR1 is LNHDA and CDR2 SQIVND (reference sequence). The variable domain in full, with the rest retrieved from reference TRBV19 and TRBJ2-1, is DGGITQSPKYLFRKEGQNVTLSCEQNLNHDAMYWYRQDPGQGLRLIYYSQIVNDFQKGDIAEGYSVSREKKESFPLTVTSAQKNPTAFYLCASRRTVIAEDNEQFFGPGTRLTVL.